This is a list of T cell receptor beta chains from one sample in a study of T cell responses to AZD1222 COVID-19 vaccine. Produced via immunoSEQ multiplex PCR; TCRdb's table is partial and in-frame only. The sample consists of about 120,000 clones, roughly 88% of them appearing once. The sequencing used peripheral blood, collected on day 0 of MenACWY control vaccination. These TCRs come from an adult in good health. Both conserved end residues are part of each CDR3. The order of the fields is D gene, J gene, clone size, V gene, CDR3 DNA, CDR3 protein. D genes are given only for firm matches. Size is stated for part of the rows, as once, few or many counts, or as a class when the clone is expanded.

>NA|TRBJ1-2|NA|TRBV4-1
TGCGCCAGCAGCCAAGACCGTCTGATCTTGGACTATGGCTACACCTTC
CASSQDRLILDYGYTF
>NA|TRBJ1-1|NA|TRBV11-1
TGTGCCAGCAGCCCCCACGGGCAGAACACTGAAGCTTTCTTT
CASSPHGQNTEAFF
>TRBD2|TRBJ2-3|NA|TRBV7-8
TGTGCCAGCAGCAGAAAGGCGGGGGGTAGCACAGATACGCAGTATTTT
CASSRKAGGSTDTQYF
>TRBD1|TRBJ1-1|NA|TRBV27
TGTGCCAGCAGTCCCCGACAGGGGAGAGGCACTGAAGCTTTCTTT
CASSPRQGRGTEAFF
>NA|TRBJ1-2|NA|TRBV7-8
TGTGCCAGCAGCCCCGGACGCTATGGCTACACCTTC
CASSPGRYGYTF
>TRBD1|TRBJ1-1|NA|TRBV4-1
TGCGCCAGCAGCCAAGTAGCCCACCAGGGGGCTAACACTGAAGCTTTCTTT
CASSQVAHQGANTEAFF
>TRBD1|TRBJ2-3|NA|TRBV3-1/TRBV3-2
TGTGCCAGCAGCCACCGGGACAGGGGGGATACGCAGTATTTT
CASSHRDRGDTQYF
>NA|TRBJ1-5|few|TRBV29-1
TGCAGCGTTTACGACAGCCCAGGGGTAGGTAGCCAGCCCCAGCATTTT
CSVYDSPGVGSQPQHF
>NA|TRBJ1-4|NA|TRBV5-4
TGTGCCAGCAGCCCGGAGGCGGGGGCTGGAGAAAAACTGTTTTTT
CASSPEAGAGEKLFF
>TRBD2|TRBJ2-5|NA|TRBV18
TGTGCCAGCTCACGACCGGGACTAGCGGCGGGGAGGAGCGGGGCCCAGTACTTC
CASSRPGLAAGRSGAQYF
>NA|TRBJ1-6|NA|TRBV6-2/TRBV6-3
TGTGCCAGCAGTTCACGGAGGCAATCACGATCACCCCTCCACTTT
CASSSRRQSRSPLHF
>TRBD2|TRBJ2-5|few|TRBV7-9
TGTGCCAGCCGACTAGCGGGGGGGAGAGAGACCCAGTACTTC
CASRLAGGRETQYF
>NA|TRBJ2-5|NA|TRBV24-1
TGTGCCACCAGTGACCCGTATGGAGCCCGGGAGACCCAGTACTTC
CATSDPYGARETQYF
>TRBD1|TRBJ1-1|NA|TRBV18
TGTGCCAGCTCACCGGGACAGCTGAACACTGAAGCTTTCTTT
CASSPGQLNTEAFF
>NA|TRBJ1-4|NA|TRBV18
TGTGCCAGCTCAACGACGGGCGCAACTAATGAAAAACTGTTTTTT
CASSTTGATNEKLFF
>TRBD1|TRBJ1-2|NA|TRBV28
TGTGCCAGCAGTCCCGGGACAGGGTCCTTCTATGGCTACACCTTC
CASSPGTGSFYGYTF
>NA|TRBJ2-7|NA|TRBV4-3
TGCGCCAGCAGCCAAGCCACGGTCTCCTACGAGCAGTACTTC
CASSQATVSYEQYF
>NA|TRBJ1-1|NA|TRBV7-2
TGTGCCAGCAGCTTATATGGGGGTAACACTGAAGCTTTCTTT
CASSLYGGNTEAFF
>NA|TRBJ1-4|NA|TRBV4-1
TGCGCCAGCAGCCAGCAACAGGGTGGGGATGAAAAACTGTTTTTT
CASSQQQGGDEKLFF
>NA|TRBJ2-6|NA|TRBV3-1/TRBV3-2
TGTGCCAGCAGCCACGGGGGGCTCTCTGGGGCCAACGTCCTGACTTTC
CASSHGGLSGANVLTF